These 20 T cell receptor beta chains were sequenced from one sample in a study of cytomegalovirus exposure and HLA in healthy donors. Libraries were prepared by immunoSEQ multiplex PCR; TCRdb keeps only in-frame clonotypes and omits some of them. The table lists fewer than 200,000 clones, roughly 85% of them singletons. Sequencing was carried out using PBMCs. Every receptor here comes from a man in his late teens or twenties in good health and CMV-seropositive.

The J gene is TRBJ1-4, the V gene TRBV11-1; D ambiguous. Germline CDR1 is SGHAT and CDR2 is FQDESV (reference sequence). The CDR3 is 15 amino acids. With 0 bases removed from V and 8 bases from J, the gap between germline ends came to 13 bases. The CDR3 DNA is TGTGCCAGCAGCTTAGCGCGCGCCTCCGGGGAAAAACTGTTTTTT. As protein: CASSLARASGEKLFF.

This sequence joins TRBV5-8 and TRBJ2-7; D remains ambiguous. The CDR3 is 11 residues long. With 6 bases removed from V and 7 bases from J, the gap between germline ends came to 11 bases. Germline CDR1 SGHTS, CDR2 YDEGEE. The CDR3 here is CASTVRREQYF. CDR3 bases: TGTGCCAGCACCGTGCGGCGGGAGCAGTACTTC.

The chain uses TRBV5-8 and TRBJ1-6; tentative D call: TRBD1 (5 bases). Germline lookup yields CDR1 SGHTS and CDR2 YDEGEE. The CDR3 loop spans 15 amino acids. Deletions cut 4 bases from V and 3 bases from J, with 11 bases between. The DNA of the CDR3 is TGTGCCAGCAGCCCCGGGGGGGGCTATAATTCACCCCTCCACTTT. Encoded protein: CASSPGGGYNSPLHF.

V gene TRBV5-1 combines with J gene TRBJ2-7, with 12 bases fitting TRBD2. Germline CDR1 and CDR2: SGHRS and YFSETQ. The CDR3 sequence is 18 residues long. The V segment lost 7 bases and the J segment 5 bases; nucleotides outside the gene matches: 19. Written as DNA, the CDR3 is TGCGCCAGCGGGTCTCCTATCACCGGGACTAGCGGGTTTCACGAGCAGTACTTC. It translates to CASGSPITGTSGFHEQYF.

The chain links TRBV18 to TRBJ1-1; 7 bases agree with TRBD1. The CDR3 covers 14 residues. J lost 5 bases, V lost 5 bases, and 8 bases had no gene match. Per the germline V gene, CDR1 is KGHSH and CDR2 is LQKENI. CDR3 DNA: TGTGCCAGCTCAGATGACAGGGTGAGGACTGAAGCTTTCTTT. Amino acids: CASSDDRVRTEAFF.

This clone was detected only once. The CDR3 spells CARSAVDSYLNYGYTF. The CDR3 bases are TGCGCCAGGTCGGCGGTCGACAGTTACTTAAACTATGGCTACACCTTC. The chain recombines TRBV10-1 with TRBJ1-2; tentative D call: TRBD1 (5 bases). V dropped 9 bases and J dropped 2 bases, with 22 bases sitting between them. The CDR3 covers 16 residues. The germline gives CDR1 WNHNN, CDR2 SYGVQD (reference sequence).

The chain links TRBV7-8 to TRBJ2-3, with 7 bases lining up with TRBD2. CDR1 and CDR2 from the germline V gene are SGHVS and FQNEAQ. V lost 3 bases, J lost 2 bases, and 5 bases stayed unmatched. The CDR3 loop spans 15 amino acids. CDR3 region: CASSLPSGVTDTQYF. The CDR3 nucleotides read TGTGCCAGCAGCTTGCCCAGCGGGGTCACAGATACGCAGTATTTT.

The chain links TRBV28 to TRBJ1-6; 7 positions agree with TRBD1. The V gene end was trimmed by 8 bases and the J gene end by 4 bases; junction bases not matched to a gene: 14. The V gene's germline CDR1 is MDHEN and CDR2 SYDVKM. The CDR3 runs to 17 residues. The CDR3: CASGTADRNRYNSPLHF. The CDR3 bases are TGTGCCAGCGGAACTGCGGACAGGAACAGATATAATTCACCCCTCCACTTT.

This chain joins TRBV7-6 and TRBJ2-5; 9 bases are a match to TRBD1. The CDR3 contains 17 residues. Germline-derived CDR1 and CDR2 are SGHVS and FNYEAQ. Unmatched junction bases numbered 12, after V lost 2 bases and J lost 5 bases. CDR3: CASSLQIPGQGIETQYF. CDR3 coding DNA: TGTGCCAGCAGCTTACAGATCCCGGGACAGGGTATCGAGACCCAGTACTTC.

V usage is TRBV30 and J usage is TRBJ1-1; TRBD1 might be the D (5 bases). The CDR3 length is 13 residues. CDR1 and CDR2 from the germline V gene are GTSNPN and SVGIG (reference sequence). V lost 0 bases and J 8 bases, leaving 13 bases between the germline ends. The CDR3 loop reads CAWSVAGFGEAFF. In DNA form, the CDR3 reads TGTGCCTGGAGTGTAGCAGGGTTTGGAGAAGCTTTCTTT.

This chain uses TRBV9 with TRBJ2-1; TRBD2 matches 9 bases. Germline V gene lookup returns CDR1 SGDLS and CDR2 YYNGEE. V lost 6 bases and J lost 4; bases outside the gene matches: 2. The CDR3 consists of 13 residues. The CDR3 protein is CASKREEYNEQFF. CDR3 DNA: TGTGCCAGCAAGCGGGAGGAATACAATGAGCAGTTCTTC.

This chain joins TRBV10-1 and TRBJ2-1; 9 nucleotides match TRBD2. Germline CDR1 WNHNN, CDR2 SYGVQD (reference sequence). J lost 0 bases, V lost 2 bases, and 11 bases had no gene match. The CDR3 sequence is 19 residues long. CDR3: CASSELGSGGTTSYNEQFF. The CDR3 DNA is TGCGCCAGCAGTGAGCTAGGTAGCGGGGGAACTACCTCCTACAATGAGCAGTTCTTC.

This clone was seen a few times. CDR3 region: CASSHDLAGGPNEQYF. CDR3 coding DNA: TGTGCCAGCAGCCACGACTTAGCGGGAGGGCCCAACGAGCAGTACTTC. The chain recombines TRBV4-2 with TRBJ2-7; 11 positions agree with TRBD2. With 3 bases clipped from V and 5 bases from J, the junction kept 9 bases outside the gene matches. The CDR3 is made up of 16 amino acids. The germline V gene has CDR1 LGHNA and CDR2 YNFKEQ.

The chain uses TRBV5-6 and TRBJ1-2, with D maybe TRBD1 (6 bases). The CDR3 extends over 14 amino acids. V was clipped by 0 bases and J by 3 bases, with 9 bases between them. Germline loops: CDR1 SGHDT, CDR2 YYEEEE. Written as DNA, the CDR3 is TGTGCCAGCAGCTTGGGCCAGGGGTACTATGGCTACACCTTC. Encoded protein: CASSLGQGYYGYTF.

This clone was found a few times. A much larger clone sits a single nucleotide away, making a read error possible. The chain is built from TRBV28 and TRBJ1-2, with TRBD1 matching over 8 bases. CDR3 length: 13 residues. Per the germline V gene, CDR1 is MDHEN and CDR2 is SYDVKM. Trimming cost V 5 bases and J 3 bases; bases outside gene matches: 2. The CDR3 reads CASSPQGDYGYTF. In nucleotides, the CDR3 is TGTGCCAGCAGTCCACAGGGGGACTATGGCTACACCTTC.

The chain couples TRBV7-2 to TRBJ2-5, with TRBD2 matching over 11 bases. The J segment lost 5 bases and the V segment lost 3 bases, leaving 5 bases of the junction unmatched. The CDR3 covers 15 residues. Germline values: CDR1 SGHTA, CDR2 FQGNSA. DNA of the CDR3: TGTGCCAGCAGCTTTCCGACTAGCGGGGTTGAGACCCAGTACTTC. Translation: CASSFPTSGVETQYF. The entire variable domain, with the rest obtained from reference TRBV7-2 and TRBJ2-5, is as follows: GAGVSQSPSNKVTEKGKDVELRCDPISGHTALYWYRQSLGQGLEFLIYFQGNSAPDKSGLPSDRFSAERTGGSVSTLTIQRTQQEDSAVYLCASSFPTSGVETQYFGPGTRLLVL.

This clone has only a few counts. The chain employs TRBV5-4 and TRBJ1-2, with D uncertain. The CDR3 runs to 13 residues. Germline values: CDR1 SGHNT, CDR2 YYREEE (reference sequence). V lost 6 bases and J 6 bases, leaving 15 bases between the germline ends. CDR3: CASKEGGSDGYTF. CDR3 nucleotides: TGTGCCAGCAAGGAGGGCGGTAGTGATGGCTACACCTTC.

The chain combines TRBV4-1 with TRBJ2-7; unclear D gene. Germline CDR1 is MGHRA and CDR2 is YSYEKL. The CDR3 length is 15 residues. V was cut by 0 bases and J by 1 base, with 10 bases left in between. DNA for the CDR3: TGCGCCAGCAGCCAAGACACCTTCGGGTCCTACGAGCAGTACTTC. Translating it yields CASSQDTFGSYEQYF.

The gene calls are TRBV18 and TRBJ1-3; D call uncertain. The CDR3 is 15 residues long. The V gene's germline CDR1 is KGHSH and CDR2 LQKENI. V was clipped by 0 bases and J by 4 bases, with 10 bases between them. CDR3 protein: CASSPPGQSGNTIYF. Here the CDR3 DNA reads TGTGCCAGCTCACCACCGGGCCAGTCGGGAAACACCATATATTTT.

V gene TRBV7-9 combines with J gene TRBJ1-1, with unresolved D. V lost 5 bases and J lost 0, with 13 bases in between. There are 15 residues in the CDR3. In germline, CDR1 is SEHNR, CDR2 FQNEAQ (reference sequence). In DNA, the CDR3 is TGTGCCAGCAGCCCTAGAGAGGGCGTGAACACTGAAGCTTTCTTT. This gives the protein CASSPREGVNTEAFF.